A single sample gave rise to the 23 T cell receptor beta chains below, sequenced in a study of T cells in Graves' hyperthyroidism and ophthalmopathy. From RNA transcripts, TCR beta CDR3 regions were amplified. TCR CDR3 regions were first amplified by RT-PCR with HTBI primers. TCRdb independently ran MiXCR on the multiplex PCR reads; one entry per CDR3 protein. There are hundreds of thousands of distinct CDR3 sequences in the sample; around 20% occur only once, and under 35% lies in the top ten. The sequenced sample was blood. The source is a man younger than 45 with Graves' ophthalmopathy.

This clonotype was picked up many times. This chain uses TRBV30 with TRBJ2-3; 8 bases are shared with TRBD2. Per germline, CDR1 GTSNPN and CDR2 SVGIG (reference sequence). After removal of 1 base from V and 4 bases from J, the junction contained 7 bases not matched to a gene. CDR3 length: 15 amino acids. The CDR3, as DNA: TGTGCCTGGAGTGGTGGGACTAGTAATTCAGATACGCAGTATTTT. This sequence encodes CAWSGGTSNSDTQYF.

This chain uses TRBV3-1 with TRBJ1-2, with D perhaps TRBD1 (5 bases). Germline-derived CDR1 and CDR2 are LGHDT and YNNKEL (reference sequence). The ends were cut back, 1 base at V and 5 bases at J, with 17 bases in the middle. The CDR3 sequence is 16 residues long. The chain's CDR3 is CASSQGGSGFSYGYTF. The CDR3 coding sequence is TGTGCCAGCAGCCAAGGAGGATCAGGGTTCAGTTATGGCTACACCTTC.

The chain is built from TRBV13 and TRBJ2-2; 8 nucleotides agree with TRBD2. The V gene end was trimmed by 5 bases and the J gene end by 6 bases; junction bases not matched to a gene: 11. Germline CDR1 PRHDT, CDR2 FYEKMQ (reference sequence). This CDR3 contains 16 residues. The CDR3 DNA follows: TGTGCCAGCAGCCCGACGGTGGAGCGGGGGTCCGGGGAGCTGTTTTTT. Translation gives CASSPTVERGSGELFF.

J is TRBJ1-4 and V is TRBV18; no firm D call. Trimming stripped 0 bases from V and 3 bases from J, with 8 bases between. CDR3 length: 15 amino acids. CDR1 is KGHSH, CDR2 LQKENI, per germline. The CDR3 sequence is CASSPPPGPNEKLFF. DNA of the CDR3: TGTGCCAGCTCACCACCACCGGGCCCTAATGAAAAACTGTTTTTT. The whole variable domain, filled in from reference TRBV18 and TRBJ1-4, reads NAGVMQNPRHLVRRRGQEARLRCSPMKGHSHVYWYRQLPEEGLKFMVYLQKENIIDESGMPKERFSAEFPKEGPSILRIQQVVRGDSAAYFCASSPPPGPNEKLFFGSGTQLSVL.

The rearrangement uses TRBV9 and TRBJ1-5; D is unresolved. The V gene lost 3 bases and the J gene lost 5 bases, with 9 bases spanning the gap. Germline V CDR1 and CDR2: SGDLS, YYNGEE. CDR3 length equals 13 residues. CDR3 nucleotides: TGTGCCAGCAGCGCCGGTCTGGATCAGCCCCAGCATTTT. It encodes CASSAGLDQPQHF.

This clonotype has just a few counts. This rearrangement joins TRBV30 to TRBJ1-1; no firm D call. CDR1 and CDR2 from the germline V gene are GTSNPN and SVGIG (reference sequence). The ends were cut back, 2 bases at V and 4 bases at J, with 14 bases in the middle. The CDR3 runs to 14 residues. CDR3 sequence: CAWSTPVGVTEAFF. In DNA form, the CDR3 reads TGTGCCTGGAGTACCCCCGTGGGTGTCACTGAAGCTTTCTTT.

Note on this clonotype: The germline gene is not matched at one end of the junction; a read error may be the cause. The chain recombines TRBV28 with TRBJ2-1; 9 nucleotides line up with TRBD2. This CDR3 comprises 17 residues. The germline V gene encodes CDR1 MDHEN and CDR2 SYDVKM. CDR3 region: CASSSRLAGLVYNEQSF. Written as DNA, the CDR3 is TGTGCCAGCAGTTCTCGCCTAGCGGGACTAGTTTACAATGAGCAGTCCTTC.

This clonotype was seen a few times. The chain combines TRBV7-2 with TRBJ2-7, with 10 bases aligning to TRBD2. Unmatched junction bases numbered 0, after V lost 4 bases and J lost 3 bases. This CDR3 is built from 13 residues. Per the germline V gene, CDR1 is SGHTA and CDR2 is FQGNSA. CDR3 bases: TGTGCCAGCAGCTCTAGCGGGGGCTACGAGCAGTACTTC. It encodes CASSSSGGYEQYF.

This clonotype was picked up a small number of times. The genes are TRBV7-9 and TRBJ2-3; D not certain. This CDR3 has 14 residues. Germline lookup yields CDR1 SEHNR and CDR2 FQNEAQ (reference sequence). V lost 4 bases to trimming and J lost 1 base, with 9 bases between them. CDR3 bases: TGTGCCAGCAGCTCGTCCATGGGCACAGATACGCAGTATTTT. This codes for CASSSSMGTDTQYF.

This clonotype was seen only a few times. This sequence joins TRBV27 and TRBJ1-5; maybe TRBD1 (6 bases). The CDR3 consists of 14 residues. CDR1 is MNHEY and CDR2 is SMNVEV in the germline V gene (reference sequence). Between the trimmed V and J ends, which lost 5 bases and 4 bases, there was a span of 12 bases. The CDR3 region is CASSPLTGNQPQHF. The CDR3 DNA sequence: TGTGCCAGCAGTCCGCTAACAGGGAATCAGCCCCAGCATTTT.

This clonotype was recorded many times. The chain is built from TRBV27 and TRBJ1-2, with a weak D call TRBD1 (5 bases). The CDR3 spans 14 residues. CDR1 is MNHEY and CDR2 is SMNVEV in the germline V gene (reference sequence). Trimming took off 8 bases at V and 11 bases at J, with 24 bases between the two ends. This chain's CDR3 is CASRLPGEPEKYTF. The CDR3 DNA reads as TGTGCCAGCCGGCTCCCGGGGGAACCCGAGAAATACACCTTC.

In this sample, this clonotype turned up many times. The chain combines TRBV27 with TRBJ1-5, with 7 nucleotides matching TRBD1. V trimming: 5 bases; J trimming: 1 base; junction bases outside the gene matches: 8. The CDR3 is made up of 16 amino acids. Germline lookup yields CDR1 MNHEY and CDR2 SMNVEV (reference sequence). CDR3 protein: CASSPSRQGSNQPQHF. The CDR3 DNA is TGTGCCAGCAGTCCCTCTAGACAGGGAAGCAATCAGCCCCAGCATTTT.

A few counts support this clonotype. The chain joins TRBV18 to TRBJ1-2, with 7 positions matching TRBD1. The CDR3 has 16 amino acids. V gave up 2 bases and J gave up 5 bases; unmatched junction bases: 11. Germline assignment: CDR1 KGHSH and CDR2 LQKENI. In DNA form, the CDR3 reads TGTGCCAGCTCACCAACAGGGGTCAGGGCTTCTTATGGCTACACCTTC. It codes for CASSPTGVRASYGYTF.

This clonotype was observed many times. V usage is TRBV28 and J usage is TRBJ1-1; D gene unclear. This CDR3 is 14 amino acids long. Trimming took off 1 base at V and 1 base at J, with 7 bases between the two ends. CDR1 and CDR2 (germline): MDHEN, SYDVKM. CDR3 protein: CASSLYTRNTEAFF. For the CDR3, the DNA is TGTGCCAGCAGTTTATACACGAGGAACACTGAAGCTTTCTTT.

This clonotype was seen a few times. The genes are TRBV30 and TRBJ1-1; D is uncertain. Trimming pared 3 bases from V and 0 bases from J, leaving 5 bases between. The CDR3 contains 12 residues. Germline lookup yields CDR1 GTSNPN and CDR2 SVGIG (reference sequence). The CDR3 loop is CAWRTLNTEAFF. The CDR3 DNA reads as TGTGCCTGGAGAACATTGAACACTGAAGCTTTCTTT. The full variable domain, with the rest looked up from reference TRBV30 and TRBJ1-1, is SQTIHQWPATLVQPVGSPLSLECTVEGTSNPNLYWYRQAAGRGLQLLFYSVGIGQISSEVPQNLSASRPQDRQFILSSKKLLLSDSGFYLCAWRTLNTEAFFGQGTRLTVV.

This rearrangement joins TRBV2 to TRBJ2-7; 11 nucleotides align to TRBD2. The CDR3 totals 16 residues. Germline V gene lookup returns CDR1 SNHLY and CDR2 FYNNEI. V lost 2 bases to trimming and J lost 3 bases; unmatched junction nucleotides: 6. The CDR3 DNA reads TGTGCCAGCAGTGAATTAGCGGGAGGGCCCCTCTACGAGCAGTACTTC. It yields the protein CASSELAGGPLYEQYF.

The gene calls are TRBV29-1 and TRBJ2-7, with TRBD1 matching over 7 bases. The trim removed 6 bases at V and 6 bases at J, leaving 8 bases unmatched. The germline V gene encodes CDR1 SQVTM and CDR2 ANQGSEA. The CDR3 spans 12 residues. In DNA form, the CDR3 reads TGCAGCGTCGACAGGGTTTCGGGCGAGCAGTACTTC. This sequence encodes CSVDRVSGEQYF.

The genes are TRBV11-2 and TRBJ2-3; D not resolved. This CDR3 has 15 amino acids. CDR1 is SGHAT and CDR2 is FQNNGV in the germline V gene. The V end was cut by 5 bases, the J end by 0 bases, with 12 bases between. The CDR3, as DNA: TGTGCCAGCAGCCACTTAGGTGCTAGCACAGATACGCAGTATTTT. Its translation: CASSHLGASTDTQYF.

V is TRBV9 and J is TRBJ2-1, with a tentative D call TRBD2 (6 bases). CDR3 size: 14 residues. In germline, CDR1 is SGDLS, CDR2 YYNGEE. Trimming stripped 3 bases from V and 11 bases from J, with 18 bases between. Here the CDR3 reads CASSGEASVSQQFF. The CDR3 DNA sequence: TGTGCCAGCAGCGGGGAGGCTAGCGTGAGCCAGCAGTTCTTC. The full variable domain, with the rest looked up from reference TRBV9 and TRBJ2-1, is DSGVTQTPKHLITATGQRVTLRCSPRSGDLSVYWYQQSLDQGLQFLIQYYNGEERAKGNILERFSAQQFPDLHSELNLSSLELGDSALYFCASSGEASVSQQFFGPGTRLTVL.

Only one count was recorded for this clonotype. A much larger clone differs from this one at a single base, so this may be a read error. The V gene is TRBV28, the J gene TRBJ2-7; the D gene is possibly TRBD1 (5 bases). Germline V CDR1 and CDR2: MDHEN, SYDVKM. This CDR3 contains 15 residues. The ends were cut back, 1 base at V and 5 bases at J, with 15 bases in the middle. CDR3 coding DNA: TGTGCCAGCAGTTTATCCGCTTTGTGCAGGGACGAGCAGTACTTC. Translating gives CASSLSALCRDEQYF.

The chain uses TRBV28 and TRBJ1-2; D is possibly TRBD1 (6 bases). The germline CDR1 and CDR2 sequences are MDHEN and SYDVKM. This CDR3 has 15 amino acids. V was pared by 5 bases and J by 2 bases, with 15 bases between. The DNA of the CDR3 is TGTGCCAGCAGTACTGCAGGGGAAGGCAACTATGGCTACACCTTC. Translating it yields CASSTAGEGNYGYTF.

This clonotype was observed a handful of times. The V and J genes are TRBV9 and TRBJ2-5; D remains unclear. The CDR3 consists of 13 residues. The germline V and J ends were trimmed by 3 bases and 4 bases, with 10 bases remaining between them. Germline CDR1 SGDLS, CDR2 YYNGEE. The CDR3 nucleotides are TGTGCCAGCAGCGCTAGTAATGCAGAGACCCAGTACTTC. This encodes CASSASNAETQYF.

This clonotype was observed a handful of times. This sequence joins TRBV3-1 and TRBJ2-7; 7 bases fit TRBD1. The CDR3 is made up of 16 amino acids. Germline assignment: CDR1 LGHDT and CDR2 YNNKEL (reference sequence). V shed 3 bases, J shed 6 bases, and the junction held 14 bases outside the gene matches. The CDR3 protein is CASSHGDSAWWSEQYF. The CDR3 bases are TGTGCCAGCAGCCATGGGGACAGCGCCTGGTGGTCCGAGCAGTACTTC.